The clone carrying this T cell receptor beta chain turned up a few times. The data stem from a study of radiotherapy plus CTLA-4 blockade in lung cancer. This CDR3 contains 16 residues. Germline CDR1 is SEHNR and CDR2 is FQNEAQ (reference sequence). The V end lost 5 bases, the J end lost 1 base, and 14 bases lay between the germline ends. Repertoires were generated with immunoSEQ multiplex PCR, while TCRdb's copy carries only in-frame clones and drops some. The table shows 30,000 to 40,000 clones, with 70% to 80% occurring only once. This rearrangement joins TRBV7-9 to TRBJ2-2, with D tentatively TRBD2 (6 bases). This material consisted of peripheral blood, taken from a patient treated with radiotherapy plus ipilimumab. The clonotype originates from a human donor with non-small cell lung cancer that progressed on radiotherapy plus ipilimumab. CDR3 in amino acids: CASSPEGRENTGELFF. CDR3 nucleotides: TGTGCCAGCAGCCCGGAAGGGCGGGAGAACACCGGGGAGCTGTTTTTT.